One and the same sample provided the 17 T cell receptor beta chains below, sequenced in a study of blood T cells in healthy people across ages. Primers used in a second PCR of about 7 to 12 cycles were a sample-barcoded 5' primer and a J-beta primer mix. Each CDR3 protein is one row after TCRdb ran MiXCR on the 5' RACE reads. Altogether 1.4 million or so distinct CDR3 sequences are present, about 45% being singletons, with the ten largest covering more than 4%. Input material: blood. Receptors were obtained from a woman between 18 and 29 years old in good health.

The chain combines TRBV7-9 with TRBJ2-1, with D unresolved. This CDR3 spans 14 amino acids. Germline CDR1 is SEHNR and CDR2 is FQNEAQ (reference sequence). V was clipped by 2 bases and J by 5 bases, with 10 bases between them. CDR3 DNA sequence: TGTGCCAGCAGCTTACGGGCAGAAGACAATGAGCAGTTCTTC. Protein: CASSLRAEDNEQFF.

The J gene is TRBJ2-1, the V gene TRBV7-3, with D unclear. Germline V gene sequence: CDR1 SGHTA, CDR2 FQGTGA. Between the trimmed V and J ends, which lost 3 bases and 10 bases, there was a span of 22 bases. The CDR3 length is 16 residues. The CDR3 DNA reads TGTGCCAGCAGCTTCCCTGACCGACACGGGTCTTACGAGCAGTTCTTC. The encoded protein is CASSFPDRHGSYEQFF.

The chain uses TRBV5-1 and TRBJ2-2; D perhaps matches TRBD2 (6 bases). The V gene's germline CDR1 is SGHRS and CDR2 YFSETQ. The CDR3 spans 16 residues. V lost 6 bases, J lost 5 bases, and 20 bases lay in between. The CDR3 nucleotides are TGCGCCAGCACCAGGGACTCAATTAGAGAAACCGGGGAGCTGTTTTTT. Amino acids: CASTRDSIRETGELFF.

This clonotype was recorded a few times. The chain employs TRBV5-1 and TRBJ2-7, with 9 positions matching TRBD1. This CDR3 has 15 amino acids. The germline V gene has CDR1 SGHRS and CDR2 YFSETQ. J gave up 3 bases and V 3 bases, and 7 bases lay outside the gene matches. CDR3 in amino acids: CASSSRQGVFYEQYF. Here the CDR3 DNA reads TGCGCCAGCAGCTCCCGACAGGGGGTATTCTACGAGCAGTACTTC.

J is TRBJ1-5 and V is TRBV12-3 or TRBV12-4; 7 bases align to TRBD1. The CDR3 runs to 14 residues. V dropped 5 bases and J dropped 7; count of bases not matched to a gene: 8. The CDR3 DNA sequence: TGTGCCAGCAGTGTAGAGGGGGCCGGCCAGCCCCAGCATTTT. This sequence encodes CASSVEGAGQPQHF.

This clonotype was found a few times. The chain uses TRBV29-1 and TRBJ1-2; 7 bases align to TRBD1. Germline CDR1 reads SQVTM; CDR2 reads ANQGSEA. CDR3 length equals 13 residues. J gave up 0 bases and V 5 bases, and 3 bases lay outside the gene matches. Here the CDR3 DNA reads TGCAGCGTTCTACAGGGGTCTAACTATGGCTACACCTTC. Protein sequence: CSVLQGSNYGYTF.

This clonotype was counted only a few times. The chain combines TRBV30 with TRBJ2-7; 8 bases are shared with TRBD2. Per the germline V gene, CDR1 is GTSNPN and CDR2 is SVGIG (reference sequence). The CDR3 is made up of 13 amino acids. After removal of 3 bases from V and 3 bases from J, the junction contained 4 bases not matched to a gene. The CDR3 is CAWRTSGVYEQYF. The CDR3 nucleotides read TGTGCCTGGAGAACTAGCGGAGTCTACGAGCAGTACTTC. The variable domain in full, with the rest retrieved from reference TRBV30 and TRBJ2-7, is SQTIHQWPATLVQPVGSPLSLECTVEGTSNPNLYWYRQAAGRGLQLLFYSVGIGQISSEVPQNLSASRPQDRQFILSSKKLLLSDSGFYLCAWRTSGVYEQYFGPGTRLTVT.

This clonotype was picked up one time. This chain joins TRBV7-2 and TRBJ2-1; 12 bases match TRBD2. Looked up from germline, CDR1 is SGHTA and CDR2 is FQGNSA. Germline trimming cut 6 bases from V and 0 bases from J; bases unmatched to any gene: 9. The CDR3 runs to 18 residues. The CDR3 here is CASRGLAGTPSSYNEQFF. As DNA, the CDR3 is TGTGCCAGCAGAGGACTAGCGGGAACCCCGAGCTCCTACAATGAGCAGTTCTTC.

The chain combines TRBV20-1 with TRBJ2-1; 10 nucleotides align to TRBD2. Per the germline V gene, CDR1 is DFQATT and CDR2 is SNEGSKA (reference sequence). The CDR3 spans 16 residues. With 6 bases clipped from V and 7 bases from J, the junction kept 15 bases outside the gene matches. This CDR3 is CSAQSPSGRTRNEQFF. As DNA, the CDR3 is TGCAGTGCGCAGAGCCCTAGCGGGAGAACTAGGAATGAGCAGTTCTTC.

V is TRBV4-1 and J is TRBJ2-7; 8 nucleotides agree with TRBD1. Germline CDR1 MGHRA, CDR2 YSYEKL. With V trimmed by 5 bases and J by 7 bases, 16 bases remained unmatched. This CDR3 contains 16 residues. The CDR3 sequence: CASSGQGRLSYNEQYF. The CDR3 DNA is TGCGCCAGCAGCGGACAGGGTCGTCTTTCCTACAATGAGCAGTACTTC.

Of note for this clonotype: Germline is not matched at one junction end, which may reflect a read error. The chain employs TRBV6-5 and TRBJ1-4; 7 bases align to TRBD1. Germline CDR1 reads MNHEY; CDR2 reads SVGAGI. This CDR3 contains 15 residues. CDR3 region: CPSSPPGQVNEKLFF. Written as DNA, the CDR3 is TGTCCCAGCAGTCCCCCAGGACAGGTTAATGAAAAACTGTTTTTT.

The genes are TRBV24-1 and TRBJ2-3, with 7 bases identical to TRBD2. Germline V gene lookup returns CDR1 KGHDR and CDR2 SFDVKD. J was trimmed by 5 bases and V by 1 base; bases with no gene match: 11. CDR3 length: 17 residues. The CDR3 DNA is TGTGCCACCAGTGATTTTAGGTCTCGCGGACTAGGAGATACGCAGTATTTT. It specifies CATSDFRSRGLGDTQYF.

The J gene is TRBJ2-3, the V gene TRBV5-4; 8 bases map to TRBD2. The CDR3 spans 15 residues. The V gene's germline CDR1 is SGHNT and CDR2 YYREEE (reference sequence). V was pared by 4 bases and J by 2 bases, with 6 bases of the junction left unmatched. The CDR3 spells CASSPGTRLTDTQYF. The CDR3 nucleotides are TGTGCCAGCAGCCCGGGGACTAGACTCACAGATACGCAGTATTTT.

The gene calls are TRBV6-6 and TRBJ2-7; a possible D gene is TRBD2 (5 bases). The CDR3 contains 12 residues. The germline gives CDR1 MNHNY, CDR2 SVGAGI (reference sequence). Trimming removed 6 bases at V and 3 bases at J, with 9 bases between. CDR3 sequence: CASRPADYEQYF. CDR3 nucleotide sequence: TGTGCCAGCAGACCAGCGGACTACGAGCAGTACTTC.

The V and J genes are TRBV7-2 and TRBJ1-4, with 8 bases identical to TRBD1. With 2 bases clipped from V and 7 bases from J, the junction kept 6 bases outside the gene matches. This CDR3 has 15 residues. The germline gives CDR1 SGHTA, CDR2 FQGNSA. CDR3 sequence reads: CASSLSGTGAEKLFF. DNA of the CDR3: TGTGCCAGCAGCTTAAGTGGGACAGGAGCTGAAAAACTGTTTTTT.

The chain has TRBV7-2 and TRBJ1-5, with D maybe TRBD1 (6 bases). Germline CDR1 is SGHTA and CDR2 is FQGNSA. The CDR3 has 15 residues. Trimming left V 2 bases short and J 7 bases short, with 15 bases between. DNA of the CDR3: TGTGCCAGCAGCTTAAGGTCAGGGGTGATCCAGCCCCAGCATTTT. This codes for CASSLRSGVIQPQHF. Looking up the rest from reference TRBV7-2 and TRBJ1-5 gives the full variable domain: GAGVSQSPSNKVTEKGKDVELRCDPISGHTALYWYRQSLGQGLEFLIYFQGNSAPDKSGLPSDRFSAERTGGSVSTLTIQRTQQEDSAVYLCASSLRSGVIQPQHFGDGTRLSIL.

This clonotype has a single count. The chain links TRBV10-3 to TRBJ2-5, with 8 bases fitting TRBD2. Germline V gene sequence: CDR1 ENHRY, CDR2 SYGVKD. CDR3 length: 15 amino acids. The trim removed 4 bases at V and 11 bases at J, leaving 15 bases unmatched. The CDR3: CAISGPSGHYNEQYF. The CDR3 DNA reads as TGTGCCATCAGTGGGCCTAGCGGGCACTACAATGAGCAGTACTTC.